A single sample gave rise to the 18 T cell receptor beta chains below, sequenced in a study of cytomegalovirus exposure and HLA in healthy donors. The PCR ran on 60 Vbeta and 13 Jbeta primers. Produced via immunoSEQ multiplex PCR; TCRdb's table is partial and in-frame only. The sample carries some 140,000 clones, roughly 70% recorded once. The specimen sequenced was PBMCs. These receptors were taken from a man between 18 and 35 years old in good health and CMV-seropositive.

This chain links TRBV6-1 with TRBJ1-5; 7 nucleotides match TRBD1. V lost 8 bases to trimming and J lost 3 bases; unmatched junction nucleotides: 10. The CDR3 is 15 residues long. Germline V gives CDR1 MNHNS, CDR2 SASEGT. CDR3 nucleotides: TGTGCCAGCGAAAAACGGGACAGCCACAATCAGCCCCAGCATTTT. This sequence encodes CASEKRDSHNQPQHF.

This clone has only a few counts. The V gene is TRBV5-6, the J gene TRBJ2-1; D gene uncertain. The CDR3 extends over 11 amino acids. V was clipped by 2 bases and J by 6 bases, with 3 bases between them. Germline V gene data show CDR1 as SGHDT and CDR2 as YYEEEE. CDR3: CASSFVNEQFF. Here the CDR3 DNA reads TGTGCCAGCAGCTTCGTCAATGAGCAGTTCTTC.

This clone was observed a handful of times. The chain combines TRBV2 with TRBJ2-7; 7 bases fit TRBD1. The CDR3 runs 13 residues. Trimming at V came to 5 bases and at J to 6 bases, leaving 7 bases not matched to a gene. Germline values: CDR1 SNHLY, CDR2 FYNNEI. In nucleotides, the CDR3 is TGTGCCAGCAGTCGAACCGACAGGGTCGAGCAGTACTTC. Translated: CASSRTDRVEQYF.

This clone was seen a handful of times. The genes are TRBV19 and TRBJ2-5; the D gene is possibly TRBD2 (5 bases). V was pared by 1 base and J by 4 bases, with 16 bases between. The germline V gene has CDR1 LNHDA and CDR2 SQIVND (reference sequence). The length of the CDR3 is 16 residues. The CDR3: CASSIVGSGMGETQYF. The CDR3, as DNA: TGTGCCAGTAGTATAGTGGGGAGCGGAATGGGAGAGACCCAGTACTTC. The full variable domain, in which reference TRBV19 and TRBJ2-5 provide the parts outside the CDR3, is DGGITQSPKYLFRKEGQNVTLSCEQNLNHDAMYWYRQDPGQGLRLIYYSQIVNDFQKGDIAEGYSVSREKKESFPLTVTSAQKNPTAFYLCASSIVGSGMGETQYFGPGTRLLVL.

The chain couples TRBV4-2 to TRBJ2-7; TRBD2 matches at 10 bases. The CDR3 has 17 residues. The V gene's germline CDR1 is LGHNA and CDR2 YNFKEQ. The trim removed 0 bases at V and 2 bases at J, leaving 7 bases unmatched. This CDR3 reads CASSQDGPAGGTYEQYF. For the CDR3, the DNA is TGTGCCAGCAGCCAAGATGGCCCAGCGGGAGGGACCTACGAGCAGTACTTC.

This clone was counted only a few times. The rearrangement uses TRBV5-4 and TRBJ2-5, with 7 bases matching TRBD1. The germline CDR1 and CDR2 sequences are SGHNT and YYREEE (reference sequence). The CDR3 covers 15 residues. Germline trimming cut 0 bases from V and 6 bases from J; bases unmatched to any gene: 8. The CDR3 reads CASSLEGARGKTQYF. CDR3 in DNA: TGTGCCAGCAGCTTGGAGGGGGCCAGGGGGAAGACCCAGTACTTC.

The V gene is TRBV10-3, the J gene TRBJ2-7; 7 bases line up with TRBD1. Germline V gene data show CDR1 as ENHRY and CDR2 as SYGVKD. V lost 2 bases, J lost 2 bases, and 9 bases stayed unmatched. This CDR3 comprises 16 residues. The CDR3 DNA reads TGTGCCATCAGTGAGAAGGACAGGACAGGTACCTACGAGCAGTACTTC. This codes for CAISEKDRTGTYEQYF.

The chain employs TRBV9 and TRBJ2-1, with 11 bases identical to TRBD2. This CDR3 is 16 amino acids long. The trim removed 0 bases at V and 5 bases at J, leaving 4 bases unmatched. Germline-derived CDR1 and CDR2 are SGDLS and YYNGEE. Here the CDR3 DNA reads TGTGCCAGCAGCGTAGGCCGACTAGCGGGGAACAATGAGCAGTTCTTC. Residues: CASSVGRLAGNNEQFF.

This sequence joins TRBV7-2 and TRBJ2-1, with D possibly matching TRBD2 (6 bases). Germline V lookup: CDR1 SGHTA, CDR2 FQGNSA. The CDR3 runs 13 residues. Deletions cut 7 bases from V and 7 bases from J, with 14 bases between. The CDR3 loop is CASMVGGGNEQFF. CDR3 coding DNA: TGTGCCAGCATGGTGGGAGGAGGGAATGAGCAGTTCTTC.

The chain uses TRBV30 and TRBJ2-5; TRBD2 agrees at 8 bases. Germline-derived CDR1 and CDR2 are GTSNPN and SVGIG (reference sequence). V dropped 4 bases and J dropped 5; count of bases not matched to a gene: 12. This CDR3 contains 15 residues. The CDR3 DNA is TGTGCCTGGAAAGAACTAGGGACTAGTAGTGAGACCCAGTACTTC. As protein: CAWKELGTSSETQYF.

The sample holds a few counts of this clone. The genes are TRBV6-1 and TRBJ1-1, with a tentative D call TRBD1 (5 bases). The CDR3 runs to 15 residues. Trimming took 5 bases from V and 1 from J, leaving 14 bases between them. CDR1 MNHNS and CDR2 SASEGT come from the germline V gene. This chain's CDR3 is CASSWARTPNTEAFF. The CDR3 DNA reads as TGTGCCAGCAGTTGGGCCCGGACACCGAACACTGAAGCTTTCTTT.

The chain carries TRBV5-4 and TRBJ2-7; 9 positions agree with TRBD2. Germline V CDR1 and CDR2: SGHNT, YYREEE (reference sequence). The CDR3 has 14 residues. V was pared by 3 bases and J by 3 bases, with 4 bases of the junction left unmatched. The CDR3 bases are TGTGCCAGCAGCTCAACTAGCGGGTTCTACGAGCAGTACTTC. This gives the protein CASSSTSGFYEQYF.

The genes are TRBV7-2 and TRBJ2-1, with 9 bases identical to TRBD2. Looked up from germline, CDR1 is SGHTA and CDR2 is FQGNSA. Germline trimming cut 7 bases from V and 5 bases from J; bases unmatched to any gene: 9. The CDR3 consists of 15 residues. In nucleotides, the CDR3 is TGTGCCAGCACCAAGGGGACTAGCCCAAACAATGAGCAGTTCTTC. Residues: CASTKGTSPNNEQFF.

The J gene is TRBJ1-3, the V gene TRBV29-1; no clear D. Germline CDR1 reads SQVTM; CDR2 reads ANQGSEA. This CDR3 comprises 12 residues. Trimming shortened V by 6 bases and J by 1 base, and 7 bases separated the two germline ends. For the CDR3, the DNA is TGCAGCGTGACAAATTCTGGAAACACCATATATTTT. Encoded protein: CSVTNSGNTIYF.

The chain couples TRBV2 to TRBJ2-1; D not certain. The ends were cut back, 7 bases at V and 0 bases at J, with 10 bases in the middle. The CDR3 is 14 amino acids. Germline lookup yields CDR1 SNHLY and CDR2 FYNNEI. CDR3 in amino acids: CASTLYSSYNEQFF. The CDR3 bases are TGTGCCAGCACTTTATATAGCTCCTACAATGAGCAGTTCTTC.

This chain connects TRBV2 to TRBJ1-5; a possible D gene is TRBD1 (5 bases). Trimming shortened V by 3 bases and J by 14 bases, and 17 bases separated the two germline ends. Germline values: CDR1 SNHLY, CDR2 FYNNEI. CDR3 length equals 13 residues. CDR3 region: CASSDVGVSNKHF. The DNA for the CDR3 is TGTGCCAGCAGTGACGTAGGGGTCAGCAATAAGCATTTT.

The J gene is TRBJ2-3, the V gene TRBV4-3, with 7 bases matching TRBD1. The CDR3 is made up of 15 amino acids. With V trimmed by 1 base and J by 4 bases, 5 bases remained unmatched. Germline assignment: CDR1 LGHNA and CDR2 YSLEER. CDR3 nucleotide sequence: TGCGCCAGCAGCCAAGGACAGGGAAGCTCAGATACGCAGTATTTT. It yields the protein CASSQGQGSSDTQYF.

The V gene is TRBV19, the J gene TRBJ1-5; D remains unclear. With 0 bases removed from V and 6 bases from J, the gap between germline ends came to 6 bases. The CDR3 runs to 13 residues. Germline values: CDR1 LNHDA, CDR2 SQIVND (reference sequence). The CDR3 DNA reads as TGTGCCAGTAGTATAGACCGTAGTCAGCCCCAGCATTTT. This translates into CASSIDRSQPQHF.